A single sample is the source of the 5 T cell receptor beta chains below, sequenced in a study of blood T cell repertoires in COVID-19. Repertoires were generated with immunoSEQ multiplex PCR, while TCRdb's copy carries only in-frame clones and drops some. Found here are fewer than 350,000 clones, around 89% of them singletons; the top ten hold 2% to 2.5%. Sequencing was done on a sample of PBMCs or T cells enriched from blood (not recorded which). Receptors originate from a woman aged 55-69 years in a cohort exposed to, infected with or recovered from COVID-19 (not recorded which).

The chain links TRBV3-1 (or the pseudogene TRBV3-2) to TRBJ2-7, with 7 nucleotides matching TRBD2. V lost 0 bases and J lost 7; bases outside the gene matches: 12. In germline, CDR1 is LGHDT, CDR2 YNNKEL (reference sequence). CDR3 length: 16 amino acids. CDR3 amino acids: CASSQDWRERLREQYF. The CDR3 nucleotides read TGTGCCAGCAGCCAAGATTGGCGGGAGCGTTTAAGGGAGCAGTACTTC.

The chain has TRBV5-1 and TRBJ2-3; 8 positions agree with TRBD2. The V and J ends lost 5 bases and 1 base, in that order; junction bases with no gene match: 6. The CDR3 is 15 residues long. Per germline, CDR1 SGHRS and CDR2 YFSETQ. Written as DNA, the CDR3 is TGCGCCAGCAGTGGGCTAGCGGGTGGCACAGATACGCAGTATTTT. Encoded protein: CASSGLAGGTDTQYF.

The chain employs TRBV3-1 (or the pseudogene TRBV3-2) and TRBJ2-7, with D possibly matching TRBD1 (5 bases). The V and J ends lost 4 bases and 5 bases respectively, with 15 bases between them. The CDR3 runs 14 residues. Germline CDR1 is LGHDT and CDR2 is YNNKEL (reference sequence). CDR3 in amino acids: CASSLLTRAHEQYF. The CDR3 DNA follows: TGTGCCAGCAGCCTCCTAACCAGGGCCCACGAGCAGTACTTC.

CDR3 nucleotides: TGTGCCAGCAGCCAGGGGACAGGCGAGTCCTACGAGCAGTACTTC. The encoded protein is CASSQGTGESYEQYF. This chain joins TRBV4-2 and TRBJ2-7; 8 bases are shared with TRBD1. CDR1 LGHNA and CDR2 YNFKEQ come from the germline V gene. Losses at the gene ends were 3 bases for V and 1 base for J; bases not matched to a gene: 5. This CDR3 has 15 amino acids.

The chain joins TRBV28 to TRBJ1-5, with no clear D. Trimming pared 4 bases from V and 1 base from J, leaving 14 bases between. This CDR3 contains 16 residues. Germline-derived CDR1 and CDR2 are MDHEN and SYDVKM. CDR3 region: CASSSPGEGSNQPQHF. CDR3 DNA sequence: TGTGCCAGCAGTTCCCCTGGGGAGGGAAGCAATCAGCCCCAGCATTTT.